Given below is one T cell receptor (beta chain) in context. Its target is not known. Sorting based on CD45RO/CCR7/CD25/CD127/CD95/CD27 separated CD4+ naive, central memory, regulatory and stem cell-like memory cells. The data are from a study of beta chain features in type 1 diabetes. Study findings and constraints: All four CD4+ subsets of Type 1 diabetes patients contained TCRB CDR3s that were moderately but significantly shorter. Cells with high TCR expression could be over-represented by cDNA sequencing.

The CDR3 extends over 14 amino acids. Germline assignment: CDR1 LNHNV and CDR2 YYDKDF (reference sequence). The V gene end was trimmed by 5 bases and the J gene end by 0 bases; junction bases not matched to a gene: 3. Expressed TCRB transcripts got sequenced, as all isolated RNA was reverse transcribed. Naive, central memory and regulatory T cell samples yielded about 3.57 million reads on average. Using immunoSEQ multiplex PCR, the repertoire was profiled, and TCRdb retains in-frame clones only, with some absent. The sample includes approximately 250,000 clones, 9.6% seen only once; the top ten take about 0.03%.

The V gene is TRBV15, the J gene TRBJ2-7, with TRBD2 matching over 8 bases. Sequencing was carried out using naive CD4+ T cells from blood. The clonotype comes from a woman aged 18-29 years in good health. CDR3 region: CATSEREISYEQYF. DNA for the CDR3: TGTGCCACCAGCGAGCGGGAGATCTCCTACGAGCAGTACTTC.